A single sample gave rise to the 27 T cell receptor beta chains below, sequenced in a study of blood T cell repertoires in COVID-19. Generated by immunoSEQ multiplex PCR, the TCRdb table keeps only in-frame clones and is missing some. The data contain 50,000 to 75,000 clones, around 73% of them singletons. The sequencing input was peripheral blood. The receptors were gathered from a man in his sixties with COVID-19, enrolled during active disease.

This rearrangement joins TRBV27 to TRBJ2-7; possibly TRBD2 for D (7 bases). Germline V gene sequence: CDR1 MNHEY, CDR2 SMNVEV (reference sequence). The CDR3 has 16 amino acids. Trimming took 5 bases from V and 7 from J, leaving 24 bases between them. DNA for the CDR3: TGTGCCAGCAGTACGCGAGGGGGGGGCCTAATTTCGGAGCAGTACTTC. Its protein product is CASSTRGGGLISEQYF.

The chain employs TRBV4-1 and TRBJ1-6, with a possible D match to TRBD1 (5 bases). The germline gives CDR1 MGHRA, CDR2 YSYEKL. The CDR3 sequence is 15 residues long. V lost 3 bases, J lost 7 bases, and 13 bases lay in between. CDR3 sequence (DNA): TGCGCCAGCAGCCAGGAACGACAGTTAAATTCACCCCTCCACTTT. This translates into CASSQERQLNSPLHF.

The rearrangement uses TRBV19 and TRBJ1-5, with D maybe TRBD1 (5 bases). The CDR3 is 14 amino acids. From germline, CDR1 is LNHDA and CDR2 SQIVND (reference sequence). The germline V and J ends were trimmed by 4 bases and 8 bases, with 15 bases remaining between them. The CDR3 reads CASSTLGGREPQHF. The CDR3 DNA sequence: TGTGCCAGTAGTACCCTGGGGGGTAGGGAGCCCCAGCATTTT.

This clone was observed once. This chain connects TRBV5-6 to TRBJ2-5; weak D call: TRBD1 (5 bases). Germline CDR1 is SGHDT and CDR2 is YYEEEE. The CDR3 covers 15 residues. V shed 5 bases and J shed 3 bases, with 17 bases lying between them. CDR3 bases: TGTGCCAGCAGGGGTGGGTGGGGCCCCGAAGAGACCCAGTACTTC. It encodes CASRGGWGPEETQYF.

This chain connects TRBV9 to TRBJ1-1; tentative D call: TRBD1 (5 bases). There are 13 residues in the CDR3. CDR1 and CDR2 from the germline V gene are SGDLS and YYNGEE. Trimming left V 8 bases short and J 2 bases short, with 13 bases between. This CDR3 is CASSRDLNTEAFF. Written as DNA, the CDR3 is TGTGCCAGTTCCCGGGACTTAAACACTGAAGCTTTCTTT.

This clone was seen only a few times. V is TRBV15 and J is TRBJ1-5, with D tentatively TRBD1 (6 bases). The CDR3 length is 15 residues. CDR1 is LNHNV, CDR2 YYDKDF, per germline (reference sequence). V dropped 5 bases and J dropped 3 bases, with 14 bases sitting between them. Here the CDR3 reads CATSAFRGLNQPQHF. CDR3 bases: TGTGCCACCAGCGCGTTCAGGGGCCTCAATCAGCCCCAGCATTTT.

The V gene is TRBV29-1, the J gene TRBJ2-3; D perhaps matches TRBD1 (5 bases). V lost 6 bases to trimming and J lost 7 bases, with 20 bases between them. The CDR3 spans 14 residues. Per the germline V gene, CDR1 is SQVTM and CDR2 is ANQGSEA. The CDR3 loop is CSVAKLGNRHTQYF. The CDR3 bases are TGCAGCGTCGCAAAGCTAGGGAACAGGCATACGCAGTATTTT.

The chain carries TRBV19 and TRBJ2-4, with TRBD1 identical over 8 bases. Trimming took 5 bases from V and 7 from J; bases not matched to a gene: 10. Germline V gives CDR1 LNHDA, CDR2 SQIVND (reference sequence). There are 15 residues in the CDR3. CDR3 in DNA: TGTGCCAGTAGTCGAGTGGACAGGGAATCTAACATTCAGTACTTC. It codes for CASSRVDRESNIQYF.

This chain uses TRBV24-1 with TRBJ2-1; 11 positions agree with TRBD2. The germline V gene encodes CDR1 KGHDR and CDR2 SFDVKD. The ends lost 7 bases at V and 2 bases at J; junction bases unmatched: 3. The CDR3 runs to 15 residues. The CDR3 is CATSRLAGPYNEQFF. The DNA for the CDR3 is TGTGCCACCAGCCGACTAGCGGGGCCCTACAATGAGCAGTTCTTC.

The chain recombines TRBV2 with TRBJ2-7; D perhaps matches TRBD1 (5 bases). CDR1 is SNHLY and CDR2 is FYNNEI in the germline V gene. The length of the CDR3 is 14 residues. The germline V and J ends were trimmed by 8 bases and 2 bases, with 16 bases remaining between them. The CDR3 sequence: CASLLPDTTYEQYF. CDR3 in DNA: TGTGCCAGCCTCCTTCCGGACACCACCTACGAGCAGTACTTC. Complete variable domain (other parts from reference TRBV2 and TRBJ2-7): EPEVTQTPSHQVTQMGQEVILRCVPISNHLYFYWYRQILGQKVEFLVSFYNNEISEKSEIFDDQFSVERPDGSNFTLKIRSTKLEDSAMYFCASLLPDTTYEQYFGPGTRLTVT.

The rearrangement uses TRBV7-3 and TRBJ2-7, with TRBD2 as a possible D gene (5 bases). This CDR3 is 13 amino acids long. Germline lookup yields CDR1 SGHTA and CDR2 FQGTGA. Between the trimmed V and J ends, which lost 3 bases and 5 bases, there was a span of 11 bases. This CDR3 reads CASSFGPGDEQYF. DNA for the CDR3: TGTGCCAGCAGCTTTGGTCCCGGGGACGAGCAGTACTTC.

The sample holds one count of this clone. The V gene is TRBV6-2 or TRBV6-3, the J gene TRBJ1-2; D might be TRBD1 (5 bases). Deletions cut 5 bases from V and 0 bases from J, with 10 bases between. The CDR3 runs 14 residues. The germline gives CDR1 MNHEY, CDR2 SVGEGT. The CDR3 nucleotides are TGTGCCAGCAGTCGCGGGGCTCCTAACTATGGCTACACCTTC. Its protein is CASSRGAPNYGYTF.

The CDR3 loop reads CASSFGSGQAISYEQYF. CDR3 in DNA: TGCGCCAGCAGCTTTGGATCGGGACAGGCGATTTCCTACGAGCAGTACTTC. The rearrangement links TRBV5-1 to TRBJ2-7; 8 bases match TRBD1. The CDR3 covers 17 residues. V trimming: 2 bases; J trimming: 1 base; junction bases outside the gene matches: 11. Germline CDR1 and CDR2: SGHRS and YFSETQ.

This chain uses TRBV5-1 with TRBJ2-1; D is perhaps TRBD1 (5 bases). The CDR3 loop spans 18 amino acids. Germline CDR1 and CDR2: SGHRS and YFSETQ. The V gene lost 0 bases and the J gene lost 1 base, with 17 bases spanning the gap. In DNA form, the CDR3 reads TGCGCCAGCAGCTTGGTTGGGGCCAAGGGGCGGTCCTACAATGAGCAGTTCTTC. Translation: CASSLVGAKGRSYNEQFF.

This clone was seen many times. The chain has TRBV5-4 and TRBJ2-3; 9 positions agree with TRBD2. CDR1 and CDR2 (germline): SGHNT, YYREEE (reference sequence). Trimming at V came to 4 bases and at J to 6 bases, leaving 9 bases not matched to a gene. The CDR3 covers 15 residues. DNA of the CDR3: TGTGCCAGCAGCCCCTCGGCGGGGGGGCAGGATACGCAGTATTTT. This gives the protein CASSPSAGGQDTQYF.

CDR3 sequence (DNA): TGTGCCAGCAGCAAGGGACAGGCCTACGAGCAGTACTTC. Its translation: CASSKGQAYEQYF. The chain combines TRBV5-4 with TRBJ2-7, with 8 bases lining up with TRBD1. V dropped 4 bases and J dropped 2; count of bases not matched to a gene: 2. The CDR3 length is 13 residues. CDR1 is SGHNT, CDR2 YYREEE, per germline (reference sequence).

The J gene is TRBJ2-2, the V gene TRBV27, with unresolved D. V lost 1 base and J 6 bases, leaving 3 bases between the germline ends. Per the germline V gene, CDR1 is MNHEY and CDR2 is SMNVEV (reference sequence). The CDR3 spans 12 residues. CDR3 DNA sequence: TGTGCCAGCAGTTTATTAGCCGGGGAGCTGTTTTTT. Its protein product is CASSLLAGELFF.

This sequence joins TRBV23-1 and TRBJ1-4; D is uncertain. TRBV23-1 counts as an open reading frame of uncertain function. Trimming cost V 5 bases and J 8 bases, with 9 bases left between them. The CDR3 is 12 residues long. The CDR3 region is CASSKTREKLFF. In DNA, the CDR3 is TGCGCCAGCAGTAAAACCCGGGAAAAACTGTTTTTT.

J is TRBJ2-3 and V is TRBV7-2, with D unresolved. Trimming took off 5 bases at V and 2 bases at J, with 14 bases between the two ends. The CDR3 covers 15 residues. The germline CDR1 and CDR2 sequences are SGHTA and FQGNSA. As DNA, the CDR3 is TGTGCCAGCAGCCTAATGCCCGATAACACAGATACGCAGTATTTT. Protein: CASSLMPDNTDTQYF.

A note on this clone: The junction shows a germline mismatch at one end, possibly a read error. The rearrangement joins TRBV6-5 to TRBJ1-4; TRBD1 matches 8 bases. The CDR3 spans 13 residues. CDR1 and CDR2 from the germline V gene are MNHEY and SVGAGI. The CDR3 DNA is TGTGCCGGCAGACAGGGGCTAAGTGAAAAACTGTTTTTT. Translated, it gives CAGRQGLSEKLFF.

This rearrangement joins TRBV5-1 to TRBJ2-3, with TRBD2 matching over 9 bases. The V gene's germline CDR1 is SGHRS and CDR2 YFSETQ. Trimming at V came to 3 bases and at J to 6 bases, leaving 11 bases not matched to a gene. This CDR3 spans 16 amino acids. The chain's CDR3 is CASSSQDSGSGDTQYF. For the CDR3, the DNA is TGCGCCAGCAGCTCCCAGGATAGCGGGAGTGGGGATACGCAGTATTTT. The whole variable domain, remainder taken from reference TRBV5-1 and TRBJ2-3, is KAGVTQTPRYLIKTRGQQVTLSCSPISGHRSVSWYQQTPGQGLQFLFEYFSETQRNKGNFPGRFSGRQFSNSRSEMNVSTLELGDSALYLCASSSQDSGSGDTQYFGPGTRLTVL.

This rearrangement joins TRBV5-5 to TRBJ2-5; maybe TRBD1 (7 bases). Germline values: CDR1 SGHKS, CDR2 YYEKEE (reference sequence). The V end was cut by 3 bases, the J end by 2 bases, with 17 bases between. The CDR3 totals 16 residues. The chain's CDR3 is CASSYRVRGVQETQYF. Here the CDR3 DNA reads TGTGCCAGCAGCTATAGGGTCAGGGGGGTGCAAGAGACCCAGTACTTC.

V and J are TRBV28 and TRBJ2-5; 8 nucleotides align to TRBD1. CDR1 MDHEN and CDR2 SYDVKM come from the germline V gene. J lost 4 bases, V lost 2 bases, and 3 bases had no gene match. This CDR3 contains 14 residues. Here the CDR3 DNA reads TGTGCCAGCAGTTTAGCAGGGGGCCCAGAGACCCAGTACTTC. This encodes CASSLAGGPETQYF.

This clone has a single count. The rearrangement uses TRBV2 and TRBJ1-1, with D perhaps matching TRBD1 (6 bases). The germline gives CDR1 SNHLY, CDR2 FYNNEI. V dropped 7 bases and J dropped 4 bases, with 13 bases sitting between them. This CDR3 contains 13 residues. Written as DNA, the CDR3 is TGTGCCAGCAAAAAAACAGGGAGCACTGAAGCTTTCTTT. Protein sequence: CASKKTGSTEAFF.

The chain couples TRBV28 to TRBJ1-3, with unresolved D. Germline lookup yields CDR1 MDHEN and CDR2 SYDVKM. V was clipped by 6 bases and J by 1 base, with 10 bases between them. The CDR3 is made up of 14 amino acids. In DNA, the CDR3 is TGTGCCAGCAGCCTAACGGGGTCTGGAAACACCATATATTTT. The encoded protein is CASSLTGSGNTIYF.

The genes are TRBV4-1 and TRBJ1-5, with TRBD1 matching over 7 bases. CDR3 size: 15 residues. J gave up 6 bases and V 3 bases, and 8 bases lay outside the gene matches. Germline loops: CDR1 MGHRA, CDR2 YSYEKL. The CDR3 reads CASSQVDRDGQPQHF. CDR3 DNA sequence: TGCGCCAGCAGCCAGGTCGACAGGGACGGTCAGCCCCAGCATTTT.

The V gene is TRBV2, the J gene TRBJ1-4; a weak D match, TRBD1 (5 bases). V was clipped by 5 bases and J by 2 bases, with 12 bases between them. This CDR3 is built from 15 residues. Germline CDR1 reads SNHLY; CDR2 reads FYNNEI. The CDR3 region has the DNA TGTGCCAGCAGTCTAAGACAGTCCACTAATGAAAAACTGTTTTTT. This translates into CASSLRQSTNEKLFF.